The next 7 T cell receptor beta chains were all read from a single sample in a study of blood T cell repertoires in COVID-19. Only in-frame clones appear in the TCRdb table, and some are missing; sequencing was by immunoSEQ multiplex PCR. The table includes approximately 290,000 clones, around 89% detected once. Source material: peripheral blood. These receptors were obtained from a man in his thirties or forties with acute or convalescent COVID-19.

This clone was picked up a small number of times. This chain uses TRBV5-1 with TRBJ2-2, with TRBD2 identical over 8 bases. The germline V gene encodes CDR1 SGHRS and CDR2 YFSETQ. J gave up 0 bases and V 2 bases, and 6 bases lay outside the gene matches. This CDR3 contains 17 residues. This chain's CDR3 is CASSFQGTRANTGELFF. DNA of the CDR3: TGCGCCAGCAGCTTCCAGGGGACTAGGGCGAACACCGGGGAGCTGTTTTTT.

The chain is built from TRBV3-1 (or the pseudogene TRBV3-2) and TRBJ2-3; TRBD2 matches at 12 bases. Germline V CDR1 and CDR2: LGHDT, YNNKEL (reference sequence). This CDR3 has 17 amino acids. V shed 3 bases, J shed 2 bases, and the junction held 6 bases outside the gene matches. CDR3 residues: CASSQAGLAGFTDTQYF. The CDR3 nucleotides read TGTGCCAGCAGCCAGGCCGGACTAGCGGGGTTCACAGATACGCAGTATTTT.

This chain uses TRBV28 with TRBJ1-6; D remains ambiguous. CDR3 length: 13 amino acids. Germline CDR1 reads MDHEN; CDR2 reads SYDVKM. V lost 7 bases and J lost 7, with 11 bases in between. The DNA for the CDR3 is TGTGCCAGCACCTCGCGGGCCAATTCACCCCTCCACTTT. Amino acids: CASTSRANSPLHF.

This clone appeared once. The V call is TRBV7-3, the J call TRBJ1-1; D is unresolved. The V gene's germline CDR1 is SGHTA and CDR2 FQGTGA. Trimming removed 5 bases from V and 3 bases from J, with 16 bases in between. The CDR3 covers 15 residues. CDR3 in amino acids: CASSKSSGSYTEAFF. The CDR3 DNA reads TGTGCCAGCAGCAAAAGTTCGGGGTCTTACACTGAAGCTTTCTTT.

This chain links TRBV7-9 with TRBJ2-1, with 7 positions matching TRBD2. Germline CDR1 SEHNR, CDR2 FQNEAQ (reference sequence). The CDR3 covers 13 residues. V trimming: 2 bases; J trimming: 7 bases; junction bases outside the gene matches: 2. The CDR3 region is CASSLQGGNEQFF. The CDR3 nucleotides read TGTGCCAGCAGCTTACAGGGAGGGAATGAGCAGTTCTTC.

The chain uses TRBV24-1 and TRBJ1-4; D is possibly TRBD1 (5 bases). The CDR3 totals 15 residues. V lost 5 bases to trimming and J lost 8 bases, with 17 bases between them. CDR1 and CDR2 (germline): KGHDR, SFDVKD. CDR3: CATSALLGGIEKLFF. In DNA, the CDR3 is TGTGCCACCAGTGCCTTATTGGGGGGAATCGAAAAACTGTTTTTT.

The CDR3 sequence: CASSLGQGADGELFF. As DNA, the CDR3 is TGTGCCAGCAGCTTAGGCCAGGGGGCCGACGGGGAGCTGTTTTTT. The chain joins TRBV11-3 to TRBJ2-2; 8 positions agree with TRBD1. CDR1 and CDR2 from the germline V gene are SGHNT and YENEEA. J gave up 7 bases and V 1 base, and 5 bases lay outside the gene matches. There are 15 residues in the CDR3.